This T cell receptor beta chain was profiled in a study of blood T cell repertoires in COVID-19. Study-level information: Acute-phase and convalescent COVID-19 samples originated in the United States, Italy and Spain. The cDNA or gDNA used as material had been derived from T cells, B-cell-depleted T cells, or PBMCs.

Profiled with immunoSEQ multiplex PCR; TCRdb holds only in-frame clones, not every one. The sample lists fewer than 90,000 clones, roughly 90% occurring once. Germline assignment: CDR1 SGHVS and CDR2 FQNEAQ. This CDR3 contains 19 residues. Trimming took 4 bases from V and 4 from J; bases not matched to a gene: 19. The receptor's source is a young man with acute or convalescent COVID-19. This chain connects TRBV7-8 to TRBJ2-1, with 7 positions matching TRBD2. The material sequenced was peripheral blood. CDR3 in DNA: TGTGCCAGCAGCTCCCCCGGCGGGAGCGGGAAAAGGAGATACAATGAGCAGTTCTTC. Translation: CASSSPGGSGKRRYNEQFF. The variable domain in full, with the rest retrieved from reference TRBV7-8 and TRBJ2-1, is GAGVSQSPRYKVAKRGQDVALRCDPISGHVSLFWYQQALGQGPEFLTYFQNEAQLDKSGLPSDRFFAERPEGSVSTLKIQRTQQEDSAVYLCASSSPGGSGKRRYNEQFFGPGTRLTVL.